What follows are 12 T cell receptor beta chains derived from one specimen sequenced in a study of patients and donors after allogeneic stem cell transplantation. TCRdb analysed the RT-PCR reads with MiXCR anew, one entry per CDR3 protein. This table holds about 89,000 distinct CDR3 sequences, about 48% found once. The sequencing sample was made of blood, either unsorted or a sorted T cell fraction (not recorded which). These receptors came from a human donor who was either an allogeneic HSCT recipient or a stem cell or donor lymphocyte infusion donor (not recorded which). It is not recorded whose cells these are; they may come from a transplant donor.

The chain has TRBV7-9 and TRBJ2-5; no firm D call. Trimming took off 1 base at V and 4 bases at J, with 10 bases between the two ends. The CDR3 runs to 14 residues. CDR1 is SEHNR, CDR2 FQNEAQ, per germline (reference sequence). The CDR3, as DNA: TGTGCCAGCAGCTTAGAGGTCAGGAGAGAGACCCAGTACTTC. Its translation: CASSLEVRRETQYF.

There are a few counts of this clonotype. The chain combines TRBV5-6 with TRBJ1-2; 7 bases map to TRBD1. V gave up 4 bases and J gave up 0 bases; unmatched junction bases: 6. Germline loops: CDR1 SGHDT, CDR2 YYEEEE. The CDR3 has 15 residues. The CDR3: CASSLKGGSNYGYTF. CDR3 DNA sequence: TGTGCCAGCAGCCTGAAAGGGGGCTCTAACTATGGCTACACCTTC.

This clonotype has a single count. The J gene is TRBJ2-7, the V gene TRBV20-1; 7 bases agree with TRBD1. CDR3 length: 14 residues. Germline loops: CDR1 DFQATT, CDR2 SNEGSKA (reference sequence). Trimming at V came to 5 bases and at J to 0 bases, leaving 7 bases not matched to a gene. The CDR3 loop is CSAHRGLNSYEQYF. CDR3 in DNA: TGCAGTGCTCACAGGGGTTTGAACTCCTACGAGCAGTACTTC.

In this sample, this clonotype turned up a few times. This chain links TRBV12-3 or TRBV12-4 with TRBJ1-5; tentative D call: TRBD1 (5 bases). The CDR3 runs to 15 residues. V was shortened by 3 bases and J by 2 bases, with 11 bases between the two germline ends. The CDR3: CASSFGGVGNQPQHF. The CDR3 bases are TGTGCCAGCAGTTTCGGGGGGGTAGGCAATCAGCCCCAGCATTTT.

This chain links TRBV12-3 or TRBV12-4 with TRBJ1-3; the D gene is possibly TRBD1 (5 bases). V was trimmed by 7 bases and J by 0 bases, leaving 13 bases between them. The CDR3 consists of 15 residues. CDR3: CASNRGVSSGNTIYF. DNA for the CDR3: TGTGCCAGCAACCGAGGGGTTAGCTCTGGAAACACCATATATTTT.

This clonotype is a singleton in its sample. The chain couples TRBV11-2 to TRBJ1-3; D is uncertain. CDR1 and CDR2 (germline): SGHAT, FQNNGV. Trimming pared 4 bases from V and 9 bases from J, leaving 25 bases between. The CDR3 is 17 residues long. CDR3 sequence: CASSSPGGTRTLGTIYF. The CDR3 coding sequence is TGTGCCAGCAGCTCCCCTGGTGGAACACGAACCCTAGGCACCATATATTTT.

This chain links TRBV4-3 with TRBJ2-7, with a possible D match to TRBD2 (5 bases). The CDR3 totals 13 residues. Germline CDR1 is LGHNA and CDR2 is YSLEER. The V gene lost 6 bases and the J gene lost 3 bases, with 12 bases spanning the gap. Here the CDR3 reads CASSQQSGYEQYF. CDR3 nucleotide sequence: TGCGCCAGCAGTCAACAAAGCGGCTACGAGCAGTACTTC.

This clonotype came up many times. The chain combines TRBV28 with TRBJ1-1; D gene unclear. The CDR3 spans 10 residues. The V end lost 8 bases, the J end lost 8 bases, and 9 bases lay between the germline ends. The germline CDR1 and CDR2 sequences are MDHEN and SYDVKM. This CDR3 is CASLNREAFF. The CDR3 DNA is TGTGCCAGCTTAAACCGAGAAGCTTTCTTT.

This clonotype came up once. This chain joins TRBV11-2 and TRBJ2-2; 8 bases map to TRBD1. CDR1 is SGHAT and CDR2 is FQNNGV in the germline V gene. This CDR3 region has 16 residues. The V gene end was trimmed by 5 bases and the J gene end by 7 bases; junction bases not matched to a gene: 12. The CDR3 here is CASSAHRGIGDGELFF. As DNA, the CDR3 is TGTGCCAGCAGCGCCCACAGGGGGATCGGCGACGGGGAGCTGTTTTTT. The complete variable domain, with remaining parts taken from reference TRBV11-2 and TRBJ2-2, reads EAGVAQSPRYKIIEKRQSVAFWCNPISGHATLYWYQQILGQGPKLLIQFQNNGVVDDSQLPKDRFSAERLKGVDSTLKIQPAKLEDSAVYLCASSAHRGIGDGELFFGEGSRLTVL.

The chain couples TRBV29-1 to TRBJ1-1; 9 nucleotides line up with TRBD1. The V segment lost 6 bases and the J segment 6 bases; nucleotides outside the gene matches: 5. Germline assignment: CDR1 SQVTM and CDR2 ANQGSEA. The length of the CDR3 is 12 residues. The CDR3 spells CSVAQGAAEAFF. The CDR3 DNA follows: TGCAGCGTCGCACAGGGGGCGGCTGAAGCTTTCTTT.

The rearrangement joins TRBV20-1 to TRBJ1-6; D is undetermined. V lost 5 bases, J lost 6 bases, and 14 bases lay in between. CDR3 length equals 14 residues. From germline, CDR1 is DFQATT and CDR2 SNEGSKA (reference sequence). CDR3 nucleotide sequence: TGCAGTGCTTCCCCCGGCTCCGCTAATTCACCCCTCCACTTT. It codes for CSASPGSANSPLHF.

There are a few counts of this clonotype. The chain is built from TRBV20-1 and TRBJ1-1; D perhaps matches TRBD1 (6 bases). From germline, CDR1 is DFQATT and CDR2 SNEGSKA (reference sequence). The CDR3 is 13 residues long. Trimming stripped 4 bases from V and 7 bases from J, with 16 bases between. This CDR3 is CSAKSRGRSEAFF. The DNA for the CDR3 is TGCAGTGCTAAATCACGGGGGCGTAGTGAAGCTTTCTTT.